This TCR beta chain originates from a study of T-cell memory formation after mild COVID-19. 5'RACE with constant-segment primers yielded barcoded, UMI-tagged TCR alpha and TCR beta cDNA libraries. TCRdb analysed the 5' RACE reads with MiXCR anew, one entry per CDR3 protein. This sample has 400,000 to 500,000 distinct CDR3 sequences, with 20% to 25% found just once. There are 15 residues in the CDR3. Germline CDR1 reads MDHEN; CDR2 reads SYDVKM. V was pared by 3 bases and J by 1 base, with 13 bases between. This sequence joins TRBV28 and TRBJ2-7; D is possibly TRBD2 (6 bases). The specimen was PBMCs or a T cell subset sorted from them (not recorded which). The TCR sequence derives from an adult woman who had mild COVID-19 (a few samples of this study predate the infection). Cell type and time point are not known. The CDR3 loop reads CASSFPRGTSYEQYF. In DNA form, the CDR3 reads TGTGCCAGCAGTTTTCCGCGCGGGACTTCCTACGAGCAGTACTTC.